The table lists the clone carrying this T cell receptor beta chain with a count of one. Sample-barcoded 5' priming and a J-beta primer mix drove a second PCR of roughly 6 to 12 cycles. TCRdb reprocessed the 5' RACE reads with MiXCR, giving one entry per CDR3 protein. The sample contains fewer than 1,000,000 distinct CDR3 sequences, about 45% of which appear only once. This sample stems from a study of blood T cells in healthy people across ages. Germline values: CDR1 LNHNV, CDR2 YYDKDF (reference sequence). The length of the CDR3 is 12 residues. The sample consisted of blood. The gene calls are TRBV15 and TRBJ2-5; D call uncertain. The J call may be faulty, since TRBJ2-7 better matches the DNA end. The sequence came from an elderly man in good health. The CDR3: CATSLNRNEQYF. CDR3 nucleotide sequence: TGTGCCACCAGCCTCAACCGCAACGAGCAGTACTTC.